This T cell receptor beta chain was recovered during a study of blood T cell repertoires in COVID-19. Per germline, CDR1 MGHRA and CDR2 YSYEKL. The CDR3 is 14 amino acids. J lost 2 bases, V lost 7 bases, and 7 bases had no gene match. Here immunoSEQ multiplex PCR was the method, and the copy in TCRdb shows in-frame clones only, minus some. The sample lists approximately 130,000 clones, about nine tenths occurring once. The receptor comes from a man in his fifties or sixties with active COVID-19. The sequencing input was peripheral blood. The chain uses TRBV4-1 and TRBJ1-2; 7 nucleotides agree with TRBD1. CDR3 DNA: TGCGCCAGCAAGATGACAGGGCGGAACTATGGCTACACCTTC. Translating gives CASKMTGRNYGYTF.